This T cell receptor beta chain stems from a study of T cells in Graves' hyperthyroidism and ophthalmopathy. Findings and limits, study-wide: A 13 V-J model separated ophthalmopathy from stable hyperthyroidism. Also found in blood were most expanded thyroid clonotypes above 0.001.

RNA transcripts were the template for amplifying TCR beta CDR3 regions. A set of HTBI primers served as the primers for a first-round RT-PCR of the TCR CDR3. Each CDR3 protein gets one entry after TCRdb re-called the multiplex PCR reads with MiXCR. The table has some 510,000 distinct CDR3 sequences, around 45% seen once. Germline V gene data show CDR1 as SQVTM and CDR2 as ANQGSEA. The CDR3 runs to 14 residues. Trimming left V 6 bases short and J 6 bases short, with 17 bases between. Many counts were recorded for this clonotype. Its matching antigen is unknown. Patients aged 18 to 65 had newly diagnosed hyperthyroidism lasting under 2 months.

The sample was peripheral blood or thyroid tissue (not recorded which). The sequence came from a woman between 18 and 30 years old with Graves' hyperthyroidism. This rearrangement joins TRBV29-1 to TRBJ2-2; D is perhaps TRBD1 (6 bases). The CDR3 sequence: CSVGSRGSAGELFF. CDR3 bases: TGCAGCGTGGGCAGCAGGGGATCCGCCGGGGAGCTGTTTTTT.